This T cell receptor beta chain was identified in a study of cytomegalovirus exposure and HLA in healthy donors. The PCR made use of 60 Vbeta and 13 Jbeta primers. TCRdb keeps only in-frame clones here, not all; method: immunoSEQ multiplex PCR. The sample consists of 150,000 to 200,000 clones, roughly 80% of them appearing once. Looked up from germline, CDR1 is LNHDA and CDR2 is SQIVND (reference sequence). CDR3 length equals 13 residues. V lost 5 bases, J lost 5 bases, and 12 bases lay in between. The sample holds a few counts of this clone. The chain combines TRBV19 with TRBJ1-1, with D possibly being TRBD1 (6 bases). Source material: PBMCs. The clonotype originates from a woman in her 50s in good health and CMV-seropositive. CDR3 protein: CASSQQGGTEAFF. CDR3 sequence (DNA): TGTGCCAGTAGTCAACAGGGTGGGACTGAAGCTTTCTTT.